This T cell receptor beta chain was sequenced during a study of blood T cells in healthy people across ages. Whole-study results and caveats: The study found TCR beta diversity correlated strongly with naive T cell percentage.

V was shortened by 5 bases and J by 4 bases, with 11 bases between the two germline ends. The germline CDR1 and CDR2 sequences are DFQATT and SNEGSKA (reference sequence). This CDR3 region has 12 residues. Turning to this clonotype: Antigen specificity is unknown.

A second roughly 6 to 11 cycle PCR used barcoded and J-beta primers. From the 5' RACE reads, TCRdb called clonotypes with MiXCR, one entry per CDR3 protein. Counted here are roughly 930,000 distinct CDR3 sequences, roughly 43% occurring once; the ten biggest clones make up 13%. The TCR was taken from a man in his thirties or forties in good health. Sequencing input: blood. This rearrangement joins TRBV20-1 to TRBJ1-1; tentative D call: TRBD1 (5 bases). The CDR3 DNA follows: TGCAGTGCTCGTCGGGGGACCACTGAAGCTTTCTTT. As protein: CSARRGTTEAFF.